These 30 T cell receptor beta chains came from one sample sequenced in a study of OX40 agonist ivuxolimab in advanced cancers. Sequencing was performed with immunoSEQ multiplex PCR; in TCRdb, only in-frame clones are kept and a portion is missing. Of over 55,000 clones in the sample, about 81% were seen once. This specimen was CD4+ or CD8+ T cells sorted from blood, taken in a trial of the OX40 agonist ivuxolimab. These receptors were obtained from an adult with an advanced solid tumor such as melanoma, head and neck, liver or kidney cancer.

The rearrangement joins TRBV4-2 to TRBJ2-1, with TRBD2 matching 8 bases. This CDR3 has 17 amino acids. The germline gives CDR1 LGHNA, CDR2 YNFKEQ. The V and J ends lost 2 bases and 2 bases, in that order; junction bases with no gene match: 8. In DNA, the CDR3 is TGTGCCAGCAGCCAAAATAGCGGGATTGGTACCTACAATGAGCAGTTCTTC. Its protein product is CASSQNSGIGTYNEQFF.

This chain joins TRBV6-5 and TRBJ2-7; D not resolved. The CDR3 has 12 amino acids. V was pared by 1 base and J by 5 bases, with 6 bases between. Per the germline V gene, CDR1 is MNHEY and CDR2 is SVGAGI. The CDR3 here is CASSYLGNEQYF. The CDR3 DNA follows: TGTGCCAGCAGTTACTTGGGGAACGAGCAGTACTTC.

This clone was picked up one time. The chain recombines TRBV21-1 with TRBJ2-1; the table names TRBD2, a call not compared with the DNA. TRBV21-1 is assigned pseudogene status. This CDR3 is built from 15 residues. CDR3: CASSNISGNHNEQFF. CDR3 nucleotides: TGTGCCAGCAGCAACATCAGCGGGAACCACAATGAGCAGTTCTTC.

CDR3 region: CASSFLGDTQYF. The CDR3 region has the DNA TGTGCCAGCAGCTTTTTAGGGGATACGCAGTATTTT. The chain combines TRBV7-9 with TRBJ2-3, with no clear D. CDR3 length equals 12 residues. Germline V gene lookup returns CDR1 SEHNR and CDR2 FQNEAQ (reference sequence). The V end was cut by 3 bases, the J end by 6 bases, with 7 bases between.

The chain is built from TRBV30 and TRBJ2-3; D is possibly TRBD2 (5 bases). Germline-derived CDR1 and CDR2 are GTSNPN and SVGIG (reference sequence). The V and J ends lost 0 bases and 9 bases respectively, with 13 bases between them. The CDR3 is 13 residues long. The CDR3 nucleotides read TGTGCCTGGAGTGTATACGGGGATAACACGCAGTATTTT. Translated: CAWSVYGDNTQYF. Complete variable domain (other parts from reference TRBV30 and TRBJ2-3): SQTIHQWPATLVQPVGSPLSLECTVEGTSNPNLYWYRQAAGRGLQLLFYSVGIGQISSEVPQNLSASRPQDRQFILSSKKLLLSDSGFYLCAWSVYGDNTQYFGPGTRLTVL.

This clone is deemed medium-sized (0.01 to 0.1%). The CDR3 DNA sequence: TGTGCCAGCAGACCGACAGGGCGCAATCAGCCCCAGCATTTT. Encoded protein: CASRPTGRNQPQHF. The gene calls are TRBV6-5 and TRBJ1-5, with 7 bases identical to TRBD1. From germline, CDR1 is MNHEY and CDR2 SVGAGI. V was clipped by 6 bases and J by 2 bases; unmatched bases: 4. The CDR3 has 14 amino acids.

This clone was detected a few times. The chain recombines TRBV27 with TRBJ2-7; TRBD1 matches at 9 bases. V trimming: 5 bases; J trimming: 8 bases; junction bases outside the gene matches: 7. Germline CDR1 is MNHEY and CDR2 is SMNVEV (reference sequence). The CDR3 is made up of 13 amino acids. CDR3 in amino acids: CASSTGTGPQQYF. Written as DNA, the CDR3 is TGTGCCAGCAGTACCGGGACAGGGCCCCAGCAGTACTTC.

J is TRBJ2-3 and V is TRBV29-1; 8 bases map to TRBD2. The CDR3 extends over 13 amino acids. V dropped 6 bases and J dropped 1; count of bases not matched to a gene: 3. The germline V gene encodes CDR1 SQVTM and CDR2 ANQGSEA. The CDR3 bases are TGCAGCGTGGGGACTAGTGGCACAGATACGCAGTATTTT. As protein: CSVGTSGTDTQYF.

V usage is TRBV28 and J usage is TRBJ1-2; TRBD1 matches 9 bases. Per germline, CDR1 MDHEN and CDR2 SYDVKM. CDR3 length: 16 residues. With 7 bases clipped from V and 2 bases from J, the junction kept 11 bases outside the gene matches. The CDR3 DNA sequence: TGTGCCAGCACCGTCAGGTGGGACAGGGTAAACTATGGCTACACCTTC. Its protein is CASTVRWDRVNYGYTF.

This rearrangement joins TRBV5-1 to TRBJ2-7; 13 nucleotides match TRBD2. V trimming: 7 bases; J trimming: 5 bases; junction bases outside the gene matches: 6. From germline, CDR1 is SGHRS and CDR2 YFSETQ. The CDR3 has 14 amino acids. The CDR3 here is CASRTSGRLNEQYF. The CDR3 DNA reads as TGCGCCAGCCGGACTAGCGGGAGATTGAACGAGCAGTACTTC.

The rearrangement joins TRBV5-1 to TRBJ1-1; weak D call: TRBD1 (6 bases). The germline CDR1 and CDR2 sequences are SGHRS and YFSETQ. With 5 bases removed from V and 4 bases from J, the gap between germline ends came to 15 bases. CDR3 length: 14 amino acids. The CDR3 DNA sequence: TGCGCCAGCAGTTTGTGGGGGGGCGGCACTGAAGCTTTCTTT. Its translation: CASSLWGGGTEAFF.

The chain couples TRBV7-2 to TRBJ1-1; D is unresolved. Germline lookup yields CDR1 SGHTA and CDR2 FQGNSA. The CDR3 totals 13 residues. The V and J ends lost 5 bases and 1 base respectively, with 8 bases between them. The CDR3 sequence: CASSPRRNTEAFF. As DNA, the CDR3 is TGTGCCAGCAGCCCCAGGAGGAACACTGAAGCTTTCTTT.

This clone has a handful of counts. This chain joins TRBV7-9 and TRBJ1-2, with 8 positions matching TRBD1. CDR1 and CDR2 from the germline V gene are SEHNR and FQNEAQ (reference sequence). CDR3 length: 16 amino acids. V lost 2 bases to trimming and J lost 8 bases; unmatched junction nucleotides: 13. The CDR3 DNA reads as TGTGCCAGCAGCTTATCCAGGGGGGTGACAGGGGAAGGCTACACCTTC. Residues: CASSLSRGVTGEGYTF.

This clone was counted once. V is TRBV10-2 and J is TRBJ2-3, with a possible D match to TRBD1 (6 bases). This CDR3 spans 14 amino acids. V lost 0 bases and J lost 8, with 12 bases in between. Per the germline V gene, CDR1 is WSHSY and CDR2 is SAAADI. The CDR3: CASSESRQASTQYF. The DNA for the CDR3 is TGCGCCAGCAGTGAGTCGAGACAGGCGAGTACGCAGTATTTT.

The V call is TRBV5-4, the J call TRBJ2-5; 8 positions agree with TRBD1. The germline V gene encodes CDR1 SGHNT and CDR2 YYREEE (reference sequence). The V segment lost 4 bases and the J segment 5 bases; nucleotides outside the gene matches: 13. The CDR3 sequence is 16 residues long. In DNA, the CDR3 is TGTGCCAGCAGCCCCTGGGCGGCAGGGGGCTTTGAGACCCAGTACTTC. Translating gives CASSPWAAGGFETQYF.

V usage is TRBV7-9 and J usage is TRBJ2-7; the D call may be TRBD1 or TRBD2 (5 bases each). V lost 5 bases to trimming and J lost 6 bases, with 20 bases between them. In germline, CDR1 is SEHNR, CDR2 FQNEAQ (reference sequence). The CDR3 sequence is 15 residues long. The CDR3, as DNA: TGTGCCAGCAGCACCCCGGGACCCTCTCCGTCCGAGCAGTACTTC. This sequence encodes CASSTPGPSPSEQYF.

The V and J genes are TRBV7-9 and TRBJ2-1; the D is unclear. The CDR3 has 15 amino acids. V lost 1 base, J lost 7 bases, and 14 bases lay in between. CDR1 is SEHNR, CDR2 FQNEAQ, per germline (reference sequence). This CDR3 reads CASSLGRPVGNEQFF. The CDR3 DNA is TGTGCCAGCAGCTTAGGTCGGCCGGTAGGGAATGAGCAGTTCTTC.

The CDR3 reads CAWSPDSSNQPQHF. Written as DNA, the CDR3 is TGTGCCTGGAGTCCGGACAGTAGCAATCAGCCCCAGCATTTT. The chain links TRBV30 to TRBJ1-5, with D maybe TRBD1 (6 bases). Germline CDR1 is GTSNPN and CDR2 is SVGIG (reference sequence). V was cut by 2 bases and J by 0 bases, with 8 bases left in between. This CDR3 spans 14 amino acids.

This sequence joins TRBV7-8 and TRBJ1-2; D is unclear. The CDR3 has 14 amino acids. The V end was cut by 3 bases, the J end by 4 bases, with 12 bases between. CDR1 is SGHVS and CDR2 is FQNEAQ in the germline V gene. The CDR3: CASSFGGISYGYTF. The DNA for the CDR3 is TGTGCCAGCAGCTTTGGAGGGATTTCCTATGGCTACACCTTC.

V and J are TRBV18 and TRBJ2-2, with 9 bases aligning to TRBD1. With V trimmed by 0 bases and J by 2 bases, 4 bases remained unmatched. CDR1 is KGHSH and CDR2 is LQKENI in the germline V gene. CDR3 length: 17 residues. The CDR3 nucleotides are TGTGCCAGCTCACCACCCGGGACAGGGACCAACACCGGGGAGCTGTTTTTT. Its translation: CASSPPGTGTNTGELFF.

Concerning this clone: Other DNA variants within this sample encode the same CDR3. V and J are TRBV7-2 and TRBJ1-5; D remains unclear. Per germline, CDR1 SGHTA and CDR2 FQGNSA. The V gene lost 1 base and the J gene lost 0 bases, with 10 bases spanning the gap. There are 16 residues in the CDR3. The CDR3 nucleotides are TGTGCCAGCAGCTTAGTAGGCAGCTATAGCAATCAGCCCCAGCATTTT. This translates into CASSLVGSYSNQPQHF.

This chain uses TRBV2 with TRBJ1-5; tentative D call: TRBD1 (6 bases). Germline-derived CDR1 and CDR2 are SNHLY and FYNNEI. The CDR3 totals 14 residues. The V end was cut by 4 bases, the J end by 3 bases, with 10 bases between. CDR3 region: CASSVRGNNQPQHF. CDR3 coding DNA: TGTGCCAGCAGTGTGAGGGGGAACAATCAGCCCCAGCATTTT. Using reference TRBV2 and TRBJ1-5 for the parts outside the CDR3, the full variable domain is EPEVTQTPSHQVTQMGQEVILRCVPISNHLYFYWYRQILGQKVEFLVSFYNNEISEKSEIFDDQFSVERPDGSNFTLKIRSTKLEDSAMYFCASSVRGNNQPQHFGDGTRLSIL.

The chain carries TRBV6-1 and TRBJ1-6; D is unresolved. Looked up from germline, CDR1 is MNHNS and CDR2 is SASEGT. This CDR3 is 14 amino acids long. V was pared by 4 bases and J by 10 bases, with 14 bases between. The CDR3 is CASSGPAAGSPLHF. CDR3 bases: TGTGCCAGCAGTGGGCCAGCGGCGGGATCACCCCTCCACTTT.

The V gene is TRBV2, the J gene TRBJ2-1; the match to TRBD2 covers 8 bases. Germline-derived CDR1 and CDR2 are SNHLY and FYNNEI. The CDR3 is 15 residues long. Germline trimming cut 6 bases from V and 3 bases from J; bases unmatched to any gene: 7. Written as DNA, the CDR3 is TGTGCCAGCAGGTCCGGCGGGGGGCTCTACAATGAGCAGTTCTTC. It translates to CASRSGGGLYNEQFF.

This sequence joins TRBV27 and TRBJ1-5; D is uncertain. Per the germline V gene, CDR1 is MNHEY and CDR2 is SMNVEV (reference sequence). V lost 4 bases and J 5 bases, leaving 18 bases between the germline ends. This CDR3 is 16 amino acids long. CDR3 region: CASSYNGLPGDQPQHF. Here the CDR3 DNA reads TGTGCCAGCAGTTACAACGGACTCCCCGGGGATCAGCCCCAGCATTTT.

This clone has only a few counts. The CDR3 loop is CASSLDMRGELFF. The CDR3 region has the DNA TGTGCCAGCAGCTTAGATATGAGGGGGGAGCTGTTTTTT. The V gene is TRBV11-2, the J gene TRBJ2-2; D not resolved. V lost 0 bases, J lost 8 bases, and 7 bases lay in between. CDR1 is SGHAT, CDR2 FQNNGV, per germline. This CDR3 spans 13 amino acids.

The gene calls are TRBV4-2 and TRBJ2-1; 8 nucleotides line up with TRBD2. The CDR3 length is 15 residues. V shed 1 base and J 3 bases; nucleotides not matched to a gene: 2. Germline CDR1 is LGHNA and CDR2 is YNFKEQ. The CDR3 bases are TGTGCCAGCAGCCAAGGTAGCGGGGTCTACAATGAGCAGTTCTTC. Its protein product is CASSQGSGVYNEQFF.

Here the CDR3 reads CASSPKVDTFEAFF. The CDR3 nucleotides read TGTGCCAGCAGCCCCAAGGTGGACACCTTCGAAGCTTTCTTT. V gene TRBV5-4 combines with J gene TRBJ1-1, with D possibly being TRBD1 (5 bases). Germline V CDR1 and CDR2: SGHNT, YYREEE (reference sequence). V lost 4 bases and J 8 bases, leaving 18 bases between the germline ends. The CDR3 runs to 14 residues. Full variable domain (rest looked up from reference TRBV5-4 and TRBJ1-1): ETGVTQSPTHLIKTRGQQVTLRCSSQSGHNTVSWYQQALGQGPQFIFQYYREEENGRGNFPPRFSGLQFPNYSSELNVNALELDDSALYLCASSPKVDTFEAFFGQGTRLTVV.

This rearrangement joins TRBV6-5 to TRBJ2-7; possibly TRBD1 for D (6 bases). Germline CDR1 reads MNHEY; CDR2 reads SVGAGI. The CDR3 totals 16 residues. The V end was cut by 0 bases, the J end by 6 bases, with 18 bases between. CDR3 loop: CASSYSQGHRSFEQYF. CDR3 bases: TGTGCCAGCAGTTACTCCCAGGGACACCGTAGTTTCGAGCAGTACTTC.

The chain couples TRBV2 to TRBJ2-2, with a tentative D call TRBD1 (7 bases). V lost 9 bases and J 4 bases, leaving 15 bases between the germline ends. This CDR3 is built from 14 residues. Germline lookup yields CDR1 SNHLY and CDR2 FYNNEI. CDR3 region: CARAGHRGTGELFF. Here the CDR3 DNA reads TGTGCCAGGGCGGGGCACAGGGGCACCGGGGAGCTGTTTTTT.